A single sample gave rise to the 15 T cell receptor beta chains below, sequenced in a study of T-cell reconstitution after alpha-beta-depleted transplantation in children (dated by TCRdb to between 2015 and 2016). What the treatment or condition label conveys for this sample: allogeneic hematopoietic cell transplantation with graft depleted of TCRalphabeta T cells and CD19 B cells. Libraries were prepared through PCR. Reads for this sample came from an Illumina HiSeq 2500. TCR libraries were prepared with molecular barcoding, using unique molecular identifiers to normalize TCRbeta repertoire quantification. Through fastp at Q25 and MiXCR, TCRdb rebuilt clones from the public reads, retaining in-frame beta chains. All rows with the same CDR3 protein become a single entry with the most common DNA and genes. This sample lists 550,000 to 800,000 distinct CDR3 sequences; less than 15% were detected once. Jointly, the top ten make up around 0.79% of the sample.

Specimen: PBMCs, collected before TCRalphabeta/CD19-depleted stem cell transplant. Receptor source: a girl aged 2-15 years with congenital amegakaryocytic thrombocytopenia, due to receive a stem cell transplant.

This clonotype has ten or more counts. Since a much larger clone is just one base distant, this may be a read error. The V gene is TRBV29-1, the J gene TRBJ2-1, with TRBD2 matching 10 bases. The CDR3 spans 13 residues. J was trimmed by 4 bases and V by 3 bases; bases with no gene match: 0. The germline V gene has CDR1 SQVTM and CDR2 ANQGSEA. The DNA of the CDR3 is TGCAGCGTTGAGACTAGCGGGTACAATGAGCAGTTCTTC. It codes for CSVETSGYNEQFF.

About this clonotype: A read error is likely, as this CDR3 ends without the conserved phenylalanine or tryptophan. V is TRBV20-1 and J is TRBJ2-1, with unresolved D. This CDR3 has 12 amino acids. Germline CDR1 reads DFQATT; CDR2 reads SNEGSKA (reference sequence). The CDR3 nucleotides read TGCAGTTCTAGAGTCGTCCCGCGGGAGCAGTTCTTA. Amino acids: CSSRVVPREQFL.

The table lists this clonotype with many counts. The chain employs TRBV20-1 and TRBJ2-1, with D maybe TRBD1 (6 bases). Germline lookup yields CDR1 DFQATT and CDR2 SNEGSKA (reference sequence). V dropped 6 bases and J dropped 3 bases, with 15 bases sitting between them. This CDR3 contains 14 residues. CDR3 in amino acids: CSALDRTRYNEQFF. The CDR3 DNA is TGCAGTGCCCTCGACAGGACCCGCTACAATGAGCAGTTCTTC.

In this sample, this clonotype turned up once. The gene calls are TRBV7-9 and TRBJ2-3; 8 bases fit TRBD1. The CDR3 has 14 amino acids. V shed 8 bases, J shed 5 bases, and the junction held 9 bases outside the gene matches. Germline loops: CDR1 SEHNR, CDR2 FQNEAQ (reference sequence). The CDR3 sequence is CASGAGTGVDTQYF. The CDR3, as DNA: TGTGCCAGCGGCGCTGGGACAGGAGTAGATACGCAGTATTTT.

This clonotype has more than one count but fewer than ten. This chain uses TRBV6-1 with TRBJ1-5; D might be TRBD1 (6 bases). Trimming cost V 6 bases and J 4 bases, with 13 bases left between them. Germline CDR1 MNHNS, CDR2 SASEGT. The CDR3 runs to 14 residues. CDR3 sequence reads: CASSQGQLNQPQHF. The DNA for the CDR3 is TGTGCCAGCAGCCAAGGACAGCTAAATCAGCCCCAGCATTTT.

This clonotype was seen ten or more times. The rearrangement uses TRBV20-1 and TRBJ2-1; no definite D call. The germline V and J ends were trimmed by 6 bases and 4 bases, with 16 bases remaining between them. Germline V gene lookup returns CDR1 DFQATT and CDR2 SNEGSKA (reference sequence). CDR3 length: 14 residues. The CDR3 reads CSASKRSVYNEQFF. The CDR3 region has the DNA TGCAGTGCCAGCAAGCGCTCGGTGTACAATGAGCAGTTCTTC.

The chain links TRBV12-3 or TRBV12-4 to TRBJ2-3, with 7 bases fitting TRBD2. V shed 2 bases and J 2 bases; nucleotides not matched to a gene: 13. The CDR3 is 18 residues long. CDR3: CASSLSASLGLNTDTQYF. CDR3 sequence (DNA): TGTGCCAGCAGTTTATCCGCTTCGTTGGGACTAAACACAGATACGCAGTATTTT.

The table lists this clonotype with a few counts. V is TRBV27 and J is TRBJ1-1; 12 bases are a match to TRBD1. V dropped 5 bases and J dropped 3; count of bases not matched to a gene: 7. The germline V gene has CDR1 MNHEY and CDR2 SMNVEV (reference sequence). CDR3 length equals 16 residues. CDR3 in DNA: TGTGCCAGCAGTCCCGGGACAGGGGGCTCGGACACTGAAGCTTTCTTT. It codes for CASSPGTGGSDTEAFF.

This clonotype was seen repeatedly, ten times or more. The J gene is TRBJ1-2, the V gene TRBV7-8; TRBD1 aligns across 11 bases. Germline values: CDR1 SGHVS, CDR2 FQNEAQ. The CDR3 runs 15 residues. The trim removed 7 bases at V and 7 bases at J, leaving 11 bases unmatched. DNA of the CDR3: TGTGCCAGCACGCGCCCGGACAGGGGGCTCGGTGGCTACACCTTC. Protein product: CASTRPDRGLGGYTF.

The count of this clonotype is one. V usage is TRBV5-1 and J usage is TRBJ2-7; maybe TRBD1 (6 bases). Germline V lookup: CDR1 SGHRS, CDR2 YFSETQ. The CDR3 is 16 residues long. The V gene lost 7 bases and the J gene lost 5 bases, with 25 bases spanning the gap. CDR3 sequence: CASYSTSGVAPNEQYF. CDR3 DNA: TGCGCCAGCTATTCCACTTCAGGGGTGGCCCCTAACGAGCAGTACTTC.

This clonotype was recorded many times. The chain combines TRBV5-1 with TRBJ2-2; the D call may be TRBD1 or TRBD2 (5 bases each). V was shortened by 4 bases and J by 5 bases, with 12 bases between the two germline ends. This CDR3 has 14 residues. Looked up from germline, CDR1 is SGHRS and CDR2 is YFSETQ. CDR3 DNA sequence: TGCGCCAGCAGCCCGGGACCAGAGACCGGGGAGCTGTTTTTT. Translation gives CASSPGPETGELFF.

V gene TRBV6-1 combines with J gene TRBJ2-7; 9 bases agree with TRBD2. V was clipped by 8 bases and J by 2 bases; unmatched bases: 7. The CDR3 contains 14 residues. The germline CDR1 and CDR2 sequences are MNHNS and SASEGT. CDR3 sequence: CASGGAGGPYEQYF. CDR3 nucleotides: TGTGCCAGCGGGGGCGCGGGAGGGCCCTACGAGCAGTACTTC.

The chain combines TRBV5-1 with TRBJ2-7; D gene uncertain. V was clipped by 0 bases and J by 3 bases, with 10 bases between them. This CDR3 contains 14 residues. Germline values: CDR1 SGHRS, CDR2 YFSETQ. CDR3 in DNA: TGCGCCAGCAGCTTGGACCATTGGGACTACGAGCAGTACTTC. Protein sequence: CASSLDHWDYEQYF.

In its sample, this clonotype was seen many times. The V call is TRBV20-1, the J call TRBJ2-7, with 9 positions matching TRBD2. The V gene end was trimmed by 3 bases and the J gene end by 4 bases; junction bases not matched to a gene: 10. Germline V gene data show CDR1 as DFQATT and CDR2 as SNEGSKA (reference sequence). The CDR3 has 15 amino acids. The CDR3 reads CSASGHKAGGYEQYF. Written as DNA, the CDR3 is TGCAGTGCTAGCGGACATAAAGCGGGAGGATACGAGCAGTACTTC.

This clonotype was found many times. This rearrangement joins TRBV29-1 to TRBJ2-2; D is perhaps TRBD1 (6 bases). This CDR3 has 15 amino acids. Germline values: CDR1 SQVTM, CDR2 ANQGSEA. The germline V and J ends were trimmed by 5 bases and 4 bases, with 17 bases remaining between them. The CDR3 DNA sequence: TGCAGCGTTAATTTTGGCCAGGGGACCACCGGGGAGCTGTTTTTT. It is translated as CSVNFGQGTTGELFF.